This T cell receptor (beta chain) is drawn from a study of cytomegalovirus exposure and HLA in healthy donors. 60 Vbeta and 13 Jbeta primers were used in PCR. This table comes from immunoSEQ multiplex PCR, and its TCRdb copy is limited to in-frame clones, with some not included. The data show some 170,000 clones, around nine tenths seen once. The CDR3 runs to 14 residues. Germline V gives CDR1 SGDLS, CDR2 YYNGEE. V was trimmed by 0 bases and J by 8 bases, leaving 14 bases between them. The donors were healthy bone marrow donors. Sequencing was done on a sample of PBMCs. The receptor comes from a woman under 40 in good health and CMV-seronegative. The chain combines TRBV9 with TRBJ1-2; D is uncertain. The CDR3 nucleotides are TGTGCCAGCAGCGTAGGCCCAGGCGCTGGCGGCTACACCTTC. Encoded protein: CASSVGPGAGGYTF.